The entry below gives a single T cell receptor (beta chain) sequence along with its context. The antigen is unknown. The data are from a study of vaccination and CD4 T cells after COVID-19. The CDR3 runs to 15 residues. Per the germline V gene, CDR1 is SNHLY and CDR2 is FYNNEI. Trimming pared 4 bases from V and 2 bases from J, leaving 13 bases between. Treatment defined: approximately 9-day PBMC culture with coronavirus spike peptide pools or control peptides (ViraFEST assay). Once obtained from cultured CD4+ T cells, the DNA was sequenced using the Oncomine TCR Beta short-read assay. TCRdb ran MiXCR on the PCR reads and lists one entry per CDR3 protein. This table holds about 16,000 distinct CDR3 sequences, approximately 54% found once.

J is TRBJ2-3 and V is TRBV2; weak D call: TRBD1 (5 bases). The sample comprised CD4+ T cells from blood, cultured in vitro. The sequence was collected from a human donor who had recovered from COVID-19. The CDR3 nucleotides read TGTGCCAGCAGTGTGGGGCAGCCCGTCACAGATACGCAGTATTTT. Translating it yields CASSVGQPVTDTQYF. The full variable domain, with the rest looked up from reference TRBV2 and TRBJ2-3, is EPEVTQTPSHQVTQMGQEVILRCVPISNHLYFYWYRQILGQKVEFLVSFYNNEISEKSEIFDDQFSVERPDGSNFTLKIRSTKLEDSAMYFCASSVGQPVTDTQYFGPGTRLTVL.